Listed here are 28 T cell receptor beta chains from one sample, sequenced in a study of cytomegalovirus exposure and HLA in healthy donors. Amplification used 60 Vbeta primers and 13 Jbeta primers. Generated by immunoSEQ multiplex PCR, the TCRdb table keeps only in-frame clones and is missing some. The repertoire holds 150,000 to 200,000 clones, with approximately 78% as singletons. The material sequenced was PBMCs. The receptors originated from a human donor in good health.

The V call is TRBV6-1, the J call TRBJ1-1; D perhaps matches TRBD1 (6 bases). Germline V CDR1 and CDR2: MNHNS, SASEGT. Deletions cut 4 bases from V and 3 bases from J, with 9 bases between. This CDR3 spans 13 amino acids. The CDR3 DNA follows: TGTGCCAGCAGTGCCACAGGGTACACTGAAGCTTTCTTT. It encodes CASSATGYTEAFF.

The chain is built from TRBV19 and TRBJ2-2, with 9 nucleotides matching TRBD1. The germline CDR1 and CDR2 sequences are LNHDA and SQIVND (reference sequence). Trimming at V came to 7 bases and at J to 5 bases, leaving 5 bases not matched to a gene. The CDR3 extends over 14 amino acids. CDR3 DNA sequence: TGTGCCAGTATGGGGGACAGGGTAACCGGGGAGCTGTTTTTT. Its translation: CASMGDRVTGELFF.

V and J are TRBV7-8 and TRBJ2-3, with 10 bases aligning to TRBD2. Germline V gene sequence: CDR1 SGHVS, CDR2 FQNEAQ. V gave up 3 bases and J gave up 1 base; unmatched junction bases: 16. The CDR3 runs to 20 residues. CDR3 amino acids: CASSLGRLAGATRGTDTQYF. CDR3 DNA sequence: TGTGCCAGCAGCTTGGGGCGGCTAGCGGGGGCTACTCGGGGCACAGATACGCAGTATTTT.

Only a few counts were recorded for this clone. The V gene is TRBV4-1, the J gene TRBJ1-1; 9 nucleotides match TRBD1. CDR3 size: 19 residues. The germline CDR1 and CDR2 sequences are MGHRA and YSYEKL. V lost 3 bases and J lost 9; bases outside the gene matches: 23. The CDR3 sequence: CASSHRPLKDNQDRGQAFF. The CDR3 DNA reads TGCGCCAGCAGCCACCGGCCCCTAAAAGATAACCAGGACAGGGGCCAAGCTTTCTTT.

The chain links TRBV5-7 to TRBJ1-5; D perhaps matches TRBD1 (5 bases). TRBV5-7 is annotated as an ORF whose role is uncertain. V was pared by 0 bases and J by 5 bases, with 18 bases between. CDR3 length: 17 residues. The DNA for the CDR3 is TGTGCCAGCAGCTTGGGATGGGCAGGGAAGAGGCATCAGCCCCAGCATTTT. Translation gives CASSLGWAGKRHQPQHF.

The CDR3 DNA follows: TGCGCCAGCAGAGTGAGGGCGGGTTCCCACGAGCAGTACTTC. Protein product: CASRVRAGSHEQYF. The genes are TRBV5-1 and TRBJ2-7, with a weak D call TRBD2 (5 bases). Germline V lookup: CDR1 SGHRS, CDR2 YFSETQ. Trimming took 5 bases from V and 5 from J, leaving 17 bases between them. The CDR3 is 14 residues long.

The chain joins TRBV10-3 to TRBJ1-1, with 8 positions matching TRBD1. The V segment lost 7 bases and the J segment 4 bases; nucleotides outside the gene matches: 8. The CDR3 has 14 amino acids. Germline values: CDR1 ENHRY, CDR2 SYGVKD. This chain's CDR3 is CAINQGARVTEAFF. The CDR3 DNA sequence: TGTGCCATCAATCAGGGGGCGCGTGTCACTGAAGCTTTCTTT.

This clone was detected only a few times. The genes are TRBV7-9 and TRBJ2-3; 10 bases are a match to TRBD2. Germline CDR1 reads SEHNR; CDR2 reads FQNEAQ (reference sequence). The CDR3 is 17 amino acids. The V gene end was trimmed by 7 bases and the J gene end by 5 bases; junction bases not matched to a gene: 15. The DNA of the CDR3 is TGTGCCAGCAACACTCCCAGGGGGAGCGGGGGGGAAGATACGCAGTATTTT. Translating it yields CASNTPRGSGGEDTQYF.

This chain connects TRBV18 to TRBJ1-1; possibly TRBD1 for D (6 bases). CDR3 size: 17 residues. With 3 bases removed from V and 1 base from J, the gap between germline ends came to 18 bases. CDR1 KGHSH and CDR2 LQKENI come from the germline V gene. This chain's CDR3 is CASSPRFRAGENTEAFF. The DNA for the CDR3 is TGTGCCAGCTCACCTCGGTTTAGGGCAGGGGAGAACACTGAAGCTTTCTTT.

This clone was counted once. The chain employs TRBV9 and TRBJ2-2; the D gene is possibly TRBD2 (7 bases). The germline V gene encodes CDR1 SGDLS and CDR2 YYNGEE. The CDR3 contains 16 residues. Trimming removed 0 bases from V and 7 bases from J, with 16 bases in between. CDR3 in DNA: TGTGCCAGCAGCGTAGAGGGGGGGGCCTGGAGCGGGGAGCTGTTTTTT. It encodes CASSVEGGAWSGELFF.

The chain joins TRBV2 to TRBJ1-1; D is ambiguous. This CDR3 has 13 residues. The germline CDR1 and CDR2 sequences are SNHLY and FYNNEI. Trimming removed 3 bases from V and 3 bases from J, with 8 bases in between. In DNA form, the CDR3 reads TGTGCCAGCAGTGACCGGACTTACACTGAAGCTTTCTTT. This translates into CASSDRTYTEAFF.

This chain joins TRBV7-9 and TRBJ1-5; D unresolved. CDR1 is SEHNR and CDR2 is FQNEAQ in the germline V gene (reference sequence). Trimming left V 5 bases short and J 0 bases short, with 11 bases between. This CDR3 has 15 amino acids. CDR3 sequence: CASSKTGVSNQPQHF. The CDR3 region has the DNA TGTGCCAGCAGCAAGACCGGGGTTAGCAATCAGCCCCAGCATTTT.

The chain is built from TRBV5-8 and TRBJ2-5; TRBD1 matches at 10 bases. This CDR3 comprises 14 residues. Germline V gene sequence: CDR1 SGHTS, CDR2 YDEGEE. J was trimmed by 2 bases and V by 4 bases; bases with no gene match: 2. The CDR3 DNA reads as TGTGCCAGCAGCACGGGACAGGGGCAAGAGACCCAGTACTTC. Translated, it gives CASSTGQGQETQYF.

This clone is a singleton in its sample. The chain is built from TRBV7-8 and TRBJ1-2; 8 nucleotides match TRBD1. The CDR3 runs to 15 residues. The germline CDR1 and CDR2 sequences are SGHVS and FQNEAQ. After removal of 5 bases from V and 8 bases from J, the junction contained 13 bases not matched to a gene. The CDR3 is CASSARDRSAGGYTF. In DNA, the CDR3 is TGTGCCAGCAGCGCCCGGGACAGGTCCGCGGGCGGCTACACCTTC.

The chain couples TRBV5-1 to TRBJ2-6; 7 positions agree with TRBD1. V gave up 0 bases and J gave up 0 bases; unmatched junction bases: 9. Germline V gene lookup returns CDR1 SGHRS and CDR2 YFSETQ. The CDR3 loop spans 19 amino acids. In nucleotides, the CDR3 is TGCGCCAGCAGCTTGGTTTCGGGACAGACCGTCTCTGGGGCCAACGTCCTGACTTTC. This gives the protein CASSLVSGQTVSGANVLTF.

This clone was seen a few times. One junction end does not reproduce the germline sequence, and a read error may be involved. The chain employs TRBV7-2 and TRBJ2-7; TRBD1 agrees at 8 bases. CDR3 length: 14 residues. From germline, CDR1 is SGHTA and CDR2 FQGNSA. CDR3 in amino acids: CASSLSAGGAEQYF. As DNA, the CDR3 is TGCGCCAGCAGCCTGAGTGCAGGGGGCGCGGAGCAGTACTTC. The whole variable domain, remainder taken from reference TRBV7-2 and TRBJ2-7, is GAGVSQSPSNKVTEKGKDVELRCDPISGHTALYWYRQSLGQGLEFLIYFQGNSAPDKSGLPSDRFSAERTGGSVSTLTIQRTQQEDSAVYLCASSLSAGGAEQYFGPGTRLTVT.

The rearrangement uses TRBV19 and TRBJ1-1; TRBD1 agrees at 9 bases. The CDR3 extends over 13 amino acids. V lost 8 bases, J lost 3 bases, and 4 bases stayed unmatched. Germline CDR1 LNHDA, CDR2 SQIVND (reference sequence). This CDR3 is CASGDRADTEAFF. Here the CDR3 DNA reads TGTGCCAGTGGGGACAGGGCGGACACTGAAGCTTTCTTT.

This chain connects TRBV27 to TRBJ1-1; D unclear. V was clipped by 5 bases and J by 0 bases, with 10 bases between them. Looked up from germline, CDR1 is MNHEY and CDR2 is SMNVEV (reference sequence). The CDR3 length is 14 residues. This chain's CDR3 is CASSPRLMNTEAFF. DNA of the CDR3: TGTGCCAGCAGTCCCAGACTCATGAACACTGAAGCTTTCTTT.

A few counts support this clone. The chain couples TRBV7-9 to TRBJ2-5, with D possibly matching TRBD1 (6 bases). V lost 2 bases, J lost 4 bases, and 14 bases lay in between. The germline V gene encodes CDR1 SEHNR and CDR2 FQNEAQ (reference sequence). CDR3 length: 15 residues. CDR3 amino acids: CASSLLQTGGETQYF. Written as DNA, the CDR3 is TGTGCCAGCAGCTTACTTCAGACAGGCGGAGAGACCCAGTACTTC.

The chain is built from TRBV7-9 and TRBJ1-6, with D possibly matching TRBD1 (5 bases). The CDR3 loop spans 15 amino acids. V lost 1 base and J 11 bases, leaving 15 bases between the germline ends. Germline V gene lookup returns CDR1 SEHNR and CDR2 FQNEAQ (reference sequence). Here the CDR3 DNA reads TGTGCCAGCAGCTTAGGGGGCTCCGGGTTTCCACCCCTCCACTTT. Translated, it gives CASSLGGSGFPPLHF.

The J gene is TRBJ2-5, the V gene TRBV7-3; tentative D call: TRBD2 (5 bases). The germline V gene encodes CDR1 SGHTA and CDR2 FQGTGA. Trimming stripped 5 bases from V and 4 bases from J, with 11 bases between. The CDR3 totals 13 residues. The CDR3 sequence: CASSPGVGETQYF. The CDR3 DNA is TGTGCCAGCAGCCCCGGGGTGGGAGAGACCCAGTACTTC.

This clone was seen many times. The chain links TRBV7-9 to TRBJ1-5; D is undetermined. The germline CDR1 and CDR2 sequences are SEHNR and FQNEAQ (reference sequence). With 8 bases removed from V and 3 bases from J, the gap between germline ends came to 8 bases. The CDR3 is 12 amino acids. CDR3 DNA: TGTGCCAGCGGTCGGGACAATCAGCCCCAGCATTTT. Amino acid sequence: CASGRDNQPQHF.

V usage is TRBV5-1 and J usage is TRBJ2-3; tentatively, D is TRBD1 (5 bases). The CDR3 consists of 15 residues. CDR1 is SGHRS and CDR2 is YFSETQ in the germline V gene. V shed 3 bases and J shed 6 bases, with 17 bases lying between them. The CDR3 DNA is TGCGCCAGCAGCTCGGCAGGGCAGTTTTTGGATACGCAGTATTTT. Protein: CASSSAGQFLDTQYF.

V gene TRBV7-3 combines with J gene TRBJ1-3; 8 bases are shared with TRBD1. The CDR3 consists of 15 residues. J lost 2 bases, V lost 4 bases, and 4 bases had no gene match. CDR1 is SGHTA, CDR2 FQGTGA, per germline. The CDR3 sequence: CASSYTGGTGNTIYF. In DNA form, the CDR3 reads TGTGCCAGCAGCTACACAGGGGGGACTGGAAACACCATATATTTT.

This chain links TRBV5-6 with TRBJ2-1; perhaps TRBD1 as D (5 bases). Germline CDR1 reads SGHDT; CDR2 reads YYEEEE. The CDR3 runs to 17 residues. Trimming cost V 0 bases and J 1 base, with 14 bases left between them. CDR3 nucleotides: TGTGCCAGCAGCTTGGTATGGCAGGGTGCGTCCTACAATGAGCAGTTCTTC. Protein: CASSLVWQGASYNEQFF.

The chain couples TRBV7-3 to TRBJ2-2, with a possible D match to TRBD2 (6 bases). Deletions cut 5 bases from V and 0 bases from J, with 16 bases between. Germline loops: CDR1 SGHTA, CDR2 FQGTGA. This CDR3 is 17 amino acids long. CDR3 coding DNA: TGTGCCAGCAGCCGCAGACCGGGACTCTCGAACACCGGGGAGCTGTTTTTT. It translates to CASSRRPGLSNTGELFF.

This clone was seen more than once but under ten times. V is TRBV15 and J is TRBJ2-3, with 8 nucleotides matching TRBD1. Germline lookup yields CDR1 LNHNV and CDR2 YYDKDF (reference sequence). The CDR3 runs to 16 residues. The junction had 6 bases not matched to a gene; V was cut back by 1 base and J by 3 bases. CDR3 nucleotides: TGTGCCACCAGCAGAGGTCAGGGGGCGGGGACAGATACGCAGTATTTT. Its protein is CATSRGQGAGTDTQYF.

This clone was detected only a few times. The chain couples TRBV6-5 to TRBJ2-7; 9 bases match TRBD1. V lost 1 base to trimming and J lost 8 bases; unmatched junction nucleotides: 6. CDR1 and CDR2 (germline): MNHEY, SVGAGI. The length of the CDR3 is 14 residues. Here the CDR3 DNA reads TGTGCCAGCAGTTACTTAAGGGGACAGGGTAAGCAGTACTTC. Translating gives CASSYLRGQGKQYF.